Included here is one TCR beta chain sequence, with context. The antigen is not known. The data originate from a study of CXCR3-negative and CXCR3-positive naive CD8 T cells. The study's findings and limits: It was found that naive subsets had comparable surface CD5, and TCR strength was inferred from TRB CDR3 properties.

CDR3 length: 11 amino acids. Germline CDR1 and CDR2: SQVTM and ANQGSEA. cDNA libraries for TRB were generated by 5' RACE incorporating UMI labels. TCRdb reprocessed the 5' RACE reads, with one entry per CDR3 protein and no DNA. This sample's table has under 50,000 distinct CDR3 sequences. This sequence originates from a human donor in good health. Some clones in this sample may be carry-over from other donors' samples. This chain joins TRBV29-1 and TRBJ1-1. Sequencing input: naive CXCR3- CD8+ T cells from blood. Regarding subset: CD45RO-CCR7+CD27+CD95- naive CD8+ T cells lacking CXCR3 (TNR3-). This chain's CDR3 is CSAWSLREAFF.